Each of the 11 T cell receptor beta chains below was sequenced from the same sample in a study of blood T cell repertoires in COVID-19. Here immunoSEQ multiplex PCR was the method, and the copy in TCRdb shows in-frame clones only, minus some. The sample comprises about 74,000 clones, roughly 92% of which are singletons, and about 2.5% rests with the top ten. Sequenced input: peripheral blood. These receptors all come from a man in his forties or fifties with COVID-19, enrolled during active disease.

The rearrangement links TRBV6-2 or TRBV6-3 to TRBJ1-1; no definite D call. The germline V and J ends were trimmed by 5 bases and 1 base, with 8 bases remaining between them. The CDR3 runs to 13 residues. Germline loops: CDR1 MNHEY, CDR2 SVGEGT. The CDR3 DNA is TGTGCCAGCAGTGGCAGAAGGAACACTGAAGCTTTCTTT. This sequence encodes CASSGRRNTEAFF.

The V call is TRBV5-4, the J call TRBJ2-7; TRBD2 aligns across 13 bases. The CDR3 has 17 amino acids. CDR1 is SGHNT, CDR2 YYREEE, per germline (reference sequence). Trimming took 2 bases from V and 2 from J; bases not matched to a gene: 7. The CDR3 sequence: CASSLLAGGPEAYEQYV. In nucleotides, the CDR3 is TGTGCCAGCAGCTTACTAGCGGGAGGGCCAGAGGCCTACGAGCAGTACGTC.

V and J are TRBV7-8 and TRBJ2-7; 11 bases map to TRBD1. The CDR3 has 15 residues. CDR1 is SGHVS and CDR2 is FQNEAQ in the germline V gene. Trimming removed 2 bases from V and 4 bases from J; junction bases left unmatched: 4. The CDR3 spells CASSLHGTGGYEQYV. Here the CDR3 DNA reads TGTGCCAGCAGCTTACACGGGACAGGGGGATACGAGCAGTACGTC.

This chain uses TRBV7-2 with TRBJ2-1; D gene unclear. V was clipped by 0 bases and J by 0 bases, with 6 bases between them. This CDR3 is 15 amino acids long. Germline CDR1 is SGHTA and CDR2 is FQGNSA. The CDR3 reads CASSLAWSSYNEQFF. In DNA, the CDR3 is TGTGCCAGCAGCTTAGCGTGGAGCTCCTACAATGAGCAGTTCTTC.

This clone came up once. The chain combines TRBV5-1 with TRBJ1-5, with 9 positions matching TRBD1. The V and J ends lost 4 bases and 0 bases, in that order; junction bases with no gene match: 5. Germline V CDR1 and CDR2: SGHRS, YFSETQ. CDR3 size: 16 residues. DNA of the CDR3: TGCGCCAGCAGCCCCGGGACAGGGATTAGCAATCAGCCCCAGCATTTT. Protein: CASSPGTGISNQPQHF.

The chain combines TRBV15 with TRBJ2-2; the match to TRBD1 covers 7 bases. V gave up 0 bases and J gave up 3 bases; unmatched junction bases: 1. This CDR3 is built from 15 residues. CDR1 is LNHNV and CDR2 is YYDKDF in the germline V gene (reference sequence). The CDR3 loop reads CATSRDQGDTGELFF. For the CDR3, the DNA is TGTGCCACCAGCAGAGATCAGGGGGACACCGGGGAGCTGTTTTTT.

The V gene is TRBV11-3, the J gene TRBJ1-1, with 7 bases identical to TRBD1. The trim removed 5 bases at V and 3 bases at J, leaving 3 bases unmatched. The CDR3 is 13 amino acids. Germline V gives CDR1 SGHNT, CDR2 YENEEA. CDR3 nucleotides: TGTGCCAGCAGCCGGGGACAGTACACTGAAGCTTTCTTT. Its translation: CASSRGQYTEAFF.

V gene TRBV5-1 combines with J gene TRBJ1-3; 7 bases match TRBD1. This CDR3 comprises 18 residues. The V and J ends lost 0 bases and 0 bases, in that order; junction bases with no gene match: 9. From germline, CDR1 is SGHRS and CDR2 YFSETQ. CDR3 sequence: CASSLAGTAASSGNTIYF. CDR3 DNA: TGCGCCAGCAGCTTGGCTGGGACAGCCGCGAGCTCTGGAAACACCATATATTTT.

The CDR3 is CAWNRALRGETQYF. In DNA form, the CDR3 reads TGTGCCTGGAACCGGGCCCTAAGAGGGGAGACCCAGTACTTC. This chain connects TRBV30 to TRBJ2-5; TRBD2 might be the D (5 bases). V dropped 4 bases and J dropped 5 bases, with 17 bases sitting between them. Looked up from germline, CDR1 is GTSNPN and CDR2 is SVGIG (reference sequence). The CDR3 has 14 residues. Full variable domain (missing parts from reference TRBV30 and TRBJ2-5): SQTIHQWPATLVQPVGSPLSLECTVEGTSNPNLYWYRQAAGRGLQLLFYSVGIGQISSEVPQNLSASRPQDRQFILSSKKLLLSDSGFYLCAWNRALRGETQYFGPGTRLLVL.

The CDR3 is CASSVSGQETQYF. The CDR3, as DNA: TGTGCCAGCAGCGTGTCAGGCCAAGAGACCCAGTACTTC. The rearrangement links TRBV9 to TRBJ2-5; D remains unclear. Germline values: CDR1 SGDLS, CDR2 YYNGEE. CDR3 length equals 13 residues. V shed 2 bases and J shed 1 base, with 6 bases lying between them.

A few counts support this clone. V and J are TRBV28 and TRBJ1-2; TRBD1 matches at 8 bases. Unmatched junction bases numbered 3, after V lost 8 bases and J lost 1 base. CDR1 and CDR2 from the germline V gene are MDHEN and SYDVKM. CDR3 length: 13 amino acids. Here the CDR3 reads CASRQGFNYGYTF. DNA for the CDR3: TGTGCCAGCCGACAGGGGTTTAACTATGGCTACACCTTC.